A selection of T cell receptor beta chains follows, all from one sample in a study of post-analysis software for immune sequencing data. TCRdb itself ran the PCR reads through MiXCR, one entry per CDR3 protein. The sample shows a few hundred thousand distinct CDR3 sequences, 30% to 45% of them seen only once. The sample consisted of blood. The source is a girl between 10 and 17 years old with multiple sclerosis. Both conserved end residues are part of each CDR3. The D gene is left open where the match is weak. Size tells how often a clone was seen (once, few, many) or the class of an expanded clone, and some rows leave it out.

DNA: TGCGCCAGCCGTGGGGACAGGGCCATTGGTGAGCAGTTCTTC; CDR3: CASRGDRAIGEQFF; J: TRBJ2-1; V: TRBV5-1; D: TRBD1; size: .
DNA: TGTGCCAGCAGCTCGACCAGGGTTGTCGAGCAGTACTTC; CDR3: CASSSTRVVEQYF; J: TRBJ2-7; V: TRBV7-2; D: .; size: .
DNA: TGCAGTGCTAGAGTGAAGGGGTCCTACGAGCAGTACTTC; CDR3: CSARVKGSYEQYF; J: TRBJ2-7; V: TRBV20-1; D: .; size: .
DNA: TGCAGCGCAGGACTAGCGGGGGGGATCACAGATACGCAGTATTTT; CDR3: CSAGLAGGITDTQYF; J: TRBJ2-3; V: TRBV20-1; D: TRBD2; size: few
DNA: TGTGCCAGTAGTTCAGGGGGTCAGCAGTTCTTC; CDR3: CASSSGGQQFF; J: TRBJ2-1; V: TRBV19; D: TRBD1; size: few
DNA: TGTGCTAGCAGTTATGGACTTCAAGAGACCCAGTACTTC; CDR3: CASSYGLQETQYF; J: TRBJ2-5; V: TRBV7-7; D: .; size: many
DNA: TGTGCCAGCAGTTTATCCTCCGAGGTGCAGTACTTC; CDR3: CASSLSSEVQYF; J: TRBJ2-4; V: TRBV28; D: .; size: .
DNA: TGTGCCAGCAGGCAACTAGCGGGGGGTAACCAAGAGACCCAGTACTTC; CDR3: CASRQLAGGNQETQYF; J: TRBJ2-5; V: TRBV6-5; D: TRBD2; size: .
DNA: TGCGCCAGCAGCCCCGGGACGCTCTACGAGCAGTACTTC; CDR3: CASSPGTLYEQYF; J: TRBJ2-7; V: TRBV5-1; D: .; size: .
DNA: TGTGCCAGCAGCCATACTAGCGGGGGGGCTGGTTGGTATGAGCAGTTCTTC; CDR3: CASSHTSGGAGWYEQFF; J: TRBJ2-1; V: TRBV5-8; D: TRBD2; size: .
DNA: TGTGCCAGCAGCCCCACGGACGAAAAACTGTTTTTT; CDR3: CASSPTDEKLFF; J: TRBJ1-4; V: TRBV12-3/TRBV12-4; D: .; size: few
DNA: TGTGCCATCAACACCCACGGCGGGCAAGAGGCAAATTCACCCCTCCACTTT; CDR3: CAINTHGGQEANSPLHF; J: TRBJ1-6; V: TRBV10-3; D: .; size: few
DNA: TGTGCCAGCAGCGCAACAGGGGGCCCCTTAGATAACCACTTT; CDR3: CASSATGGPLDNHF; J: TRBJ1-6; V: TRBV7-8; D: TRBD1; size: .
DNA: TGCGCCAGCAGCCAAGATGGCCCCGGGACAGGGAATGAAAAACTGTTTTTT; CDR3: CASSQDGPGTGNEKLFF; J: TRBJ1-4; V: TRBV4-3; D: TRBD1; size: few
DNA: TGTGCCAGCAGTTACTCCCTCGACAGGGGTGCTGAAGCTTTCTTT; CDR3: CASSYSLDRGAEAFF; J: TRBJ1-1; V: TRBV6-5; D: TRBD1; size: few
DNA: TGCGCCAGCAGCGGGGACGGGGCTAACTATGGCTACACCTTC; CDR3: CASSGDGANYGYTF; J: TRBJ1-2; V: TRBV5-1; D: .; size: few
DNA: TGTGCCAGCAGCCGAAGTCCAGCGGGGGGGAGTTACGAGCAGTACTTC; CDR3: CASSRSPAGGSYEQYF; J: TRBJ2-7; V: TRBV3-1; D: TRBD2; size: .
DNA: TGTGCCAGCAGCGGGCGGACAGGGGGCGCGAAAGGCTACACCTTC; CDR3: CASSGRTGGAKGYTF; J: TRBJ1-2; V: TRBV7-2; D: TRBD1; size: few
DNA: TGTGCCAGCACAGACCTCACTCGGTGGGCTTCGGTAGAGAATTCACCCCTCCACTTT; CDR3: CASTDLTRWASVENSPLHF; J: TRBJ1-6; V: TRBV12-3/TRBV12-4; D: .; size: few
DNA: TGTGCCAGCGGCGAGAGCTACAGACCGGATGGCTACACCTTC; CDR3: CASGESYRPDGYTF; J: TRBJ1-2; V: TRBV12-3/TRBV12-4; D: .; size: .
DNA: TGTGCCAGCAGCTTAGGTGGGGGGTACTCCTACGAGCAGTACTTC; CDR3: CASSLGGGYSYEQYF; J: TRBJ2-7; V: TRBV7-2; D: .; size: few
DNA: TGCGCCAGCAGCTTGGCTCCCGCTGGCGAGCAGTTCTTC; CDR3: CASSLAPAGEQFF; J: TRBJ2-1; V: TRBV5-1; D: .; size: few
DNA: TGTGCCACCAGTGATTCCACAGGGGCAGGAGAGACCCAGTACTTC; CDR3: CATSDSTGAGETQYF; J: TRBJ2-5; V: TRBV24-1; D: TRBD1; size: .
DNA: TGTGCCAGCAGCCAAGATATGATAGCGGGGGCCTACACAGATACGCAGTATTTT; CDR3: CASSQDMIAGAYTDTQYF; J: TRBJ2-3; V: TRBV4-2; D: TRBD2; size: .
DNA: TGCAGCGTTGGATCCACAGGGAGAACTGGAAACACCATATATTTT; CDR3: CSVGSTGRTGNTIYF; J: TRBJ1-3; V: TRBV29-1; D: .; size: .
DNA: TGTGCCAGCAGCTTGAGGACAGAGAATTCACCCCCCCACTTT; CDR3: CASSLRTENSPPHF; J: TRBJ1-6; V: TRBV7-3; D: .; size: .
DNA: TGCGCCAGCAGTACGGGGCAGATGAACACTGAAGCTTTCTTT; CDR3: CASSTGQMNTEAFF; J: TRBJ1-1; V: TRBV5-1; D: .; size: .
DNA: TGTGCCAGCGGGTTAAACTATGGCTACACCTTC; CDR3: CASGLNYGYTF; J: TRBJ1-2; V: TRBV27; D: .; size: few
DNA: TGTGCTAGTGGCTCGGACGGGGGTGAGACCCAGTACTTC; CDR3: CASGSDGGETQYF; J: TRBJ2-5; V: TRBV12-5; D: .; size: .
DNA: TGTGCCAGCAGTTCCAGAGCGGGGCCCTCCCACAATGAGCAGTTCTTC; CDR3: CASSSRAGPSHNEQFF; J: TRBJ2-1; V: TRBV6-5; D: TRBD2; size: .
DNA: TGTGCCAGCAGCCCTGAACTCATAGCGGGGGAGCCAGATACGCAGTATTTT; CDR3: CASSPELIAGEPDTQYF; J: TRBJ2-3; V: TRBV7-8; D: TRBD2; size: .